The next 9 T cell receptor beta chains were all read from a single sample in a study of blood T cell repertoires in COVID-19. The protocol was immunoSEQ multiplex PCR, while the TCRdb copy is restricted to in-frame clones and leaves out a portion. Of approximately 430,000 clones listed, roughly 85% are singletons. Sequencing was performed on peripheral blood. The receptors were gathered from a woman in her 30s with active or convalescent COVID-19.

This chain links TRBV2 with TRBJ2-3; TRBD2 aligns across 7 bases. The CDR3 length is 13 residues. After removal of 10 bases from V and 4 bases from J, the junction contained 8 bases not matched to a gene. From germline, CDR1 is SNHLY and CDR2 FYNNEI. The CDR3 DNA reads as TGTGCCACTAGCGGAGTAAACGCAGATACGCAGTATTTT. This codes for CATSGVNADTQYF.

This clone was seen more than once but under ten times. The chain carries TRBV25-1 and TRBJ2-3, with D uncertain. The CDR3 sequence is 14 residues long. Germline CDR1 MGHDK, CDR2 SYGVNS. The V gene lost 2 bases and the J gene lost 2 bases, with 8 bases spanning the gap. In DNA form, the CDR3 reads TGTGCCAGCAGTGAAATGTTAGCCACAGATACGCAGTATTTT. The encoded protein is CASSEMLATDTQYF.

This clone appeared once. V usage is TRBV7-9 and J usage is TRBJ2-1; TRBD2 matches at 10 bases. This CDR3 has 17 residues. Unmatched junction bases numbered 10, after V lost 6 bases and J lost 2 bases. Germline lookup yields CDR1 SEHNR and CDR2 FQNEAQ (reference sequence). CDR3 sequence: CASSRTSGATPYNEQFF. The CDR3, as DNA: TGTGCCAGCAGTAGGACTAGCGGAGCCACTCCCTACAATGAGCAGTTCTTC.

The chain recombines TRBV6-5 with TRBJ1-1; D unresolved. The V gene's germline CDR1 is MNHEY and CDR2 SVGAGI. The CDR3 length is 13 residues. V was shortened by 6 bases and J by 2 bases, with 10 bases between the two germline ends. The CDR3 loop reads CASSAGRNTEAFF. The CDR3 nucleotides are TGTGCCAGCAGCGCAGGAAGAAACACTGAAGCTTTCTTT.

The chain combines TRBV7-7 with TRBJ2-5; 9 positions match TRBD2. CDR3 size: 15 residues. Trimming cost V 5 bases and J 1 base; bases outside gene matches: 5. Germline V lookup: CDR1 SSHAT, CDR2 FNYEAQ (reference sequence). This CDR3 reads CASSAIAGAQETQYF. In DNA, the CDR3 is TGTGCCAGCAGCGCCATAGCGGGGGCCCAAGAGACCCAGTACTTC. The entire variable domain, with the rest obtained from reference TRBV7-7 and TRBJ2-5, is as follows: GAGVSQSPRYKVTKRGQDVTLRCDPISSHATLYWYQQALGQGPEFLTYFNYEAQPDKSGLPSDRFSAERPEGSISTLTIQRTEQRDSAMYRCASSAIAGAQETQYFGPGTRLLVL.

J is TRBJ1-2 and V is TRBV29-1; D possibly corresponds to TRBD1 (6 bases). V was clipped by 5 bases and J by 0 bases, with 10 bases between them. Germline values: CDR1 SQVTM, CDR2 ANQGSEA. CDR3 length: 13 residues. The CDR3 DNA reads as TGCAGCGTTAGGACAGATTCTAACTATGGCTACACCTTC. Translated, it gives CSVRTDSNYGYTF.

V is TRBV11-2 and J is TRBJ2-1; D remains unclear. Germline CDR1 SGHAT, CDR2 FQNNGV. V lost 2 bases and J lost 7, with 9 bases in between. The CDR3 is 13 amino acids. CDR3 DNA sequence: TGTGCCAGCAGCTTAATGTTGCAGAATGAGCAGTTCTTC. Translation gives CASSLMLQNEQFF.

The chain couples TRBV3-1 (or the pseudogene TRBV3-2) to TRBJ2-1, with 7 bases aligning to TRBD2. There are 15 residues in the CDR3. V lost 7 bases, J lost 4 bases, and 10 bases stayed unmatched. CDR1 is LGHDT and CDR2 is YNNKEL in the germline V gene (reference sequence). The CDR3 reads CASTRGGRGYNEQFF. CDR3 nucleotides: TGTGCCAGCACCCGGGGCGGGAGAGGTTACAATGAGCAGTTCTTC.

The genes are TRBV5-1 and TRBJ2-3; D remains unclear. V was clipped by 4 bases and J by 9 bases, with 12 bases between them. Germline CDR1 SGHRS, CDR2 YFSETQ. The CDR3 has 12 residues. This CDR3 is CASSEVQTTQYF. DNA for the CDR3: TGCGCCAGCAGCGAGGTCCAGACGACGCAGTATTTT.